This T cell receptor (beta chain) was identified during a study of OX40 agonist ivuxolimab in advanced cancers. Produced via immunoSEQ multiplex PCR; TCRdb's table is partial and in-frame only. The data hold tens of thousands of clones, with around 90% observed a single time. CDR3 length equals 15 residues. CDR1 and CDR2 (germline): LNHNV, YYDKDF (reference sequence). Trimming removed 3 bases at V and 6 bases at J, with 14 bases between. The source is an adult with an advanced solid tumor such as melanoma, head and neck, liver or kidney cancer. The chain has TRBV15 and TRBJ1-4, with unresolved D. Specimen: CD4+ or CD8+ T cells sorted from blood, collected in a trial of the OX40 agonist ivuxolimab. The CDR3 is CATSRRVEADEKLFF. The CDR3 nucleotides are TGTGCCACCAGCAGGAGGGTGGAGGCGGATGAAAAACTGTTTTTT.